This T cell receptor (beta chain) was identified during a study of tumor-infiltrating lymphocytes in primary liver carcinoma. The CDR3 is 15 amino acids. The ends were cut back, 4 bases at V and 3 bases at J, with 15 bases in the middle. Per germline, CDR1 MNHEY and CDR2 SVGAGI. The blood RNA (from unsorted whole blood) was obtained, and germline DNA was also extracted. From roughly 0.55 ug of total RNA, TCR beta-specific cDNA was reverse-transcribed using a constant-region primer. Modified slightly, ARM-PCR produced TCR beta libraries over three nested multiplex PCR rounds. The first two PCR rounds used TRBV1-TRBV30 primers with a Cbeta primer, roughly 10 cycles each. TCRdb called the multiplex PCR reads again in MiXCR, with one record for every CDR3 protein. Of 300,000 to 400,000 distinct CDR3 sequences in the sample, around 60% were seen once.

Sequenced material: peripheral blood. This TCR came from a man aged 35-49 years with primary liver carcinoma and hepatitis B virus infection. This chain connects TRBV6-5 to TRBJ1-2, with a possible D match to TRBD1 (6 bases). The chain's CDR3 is CASSFGGGLDYGYTF. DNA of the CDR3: TGTGCCAGCAGTTTTGGGGGGGGCTTGGACTATGGCTACACCTTC.